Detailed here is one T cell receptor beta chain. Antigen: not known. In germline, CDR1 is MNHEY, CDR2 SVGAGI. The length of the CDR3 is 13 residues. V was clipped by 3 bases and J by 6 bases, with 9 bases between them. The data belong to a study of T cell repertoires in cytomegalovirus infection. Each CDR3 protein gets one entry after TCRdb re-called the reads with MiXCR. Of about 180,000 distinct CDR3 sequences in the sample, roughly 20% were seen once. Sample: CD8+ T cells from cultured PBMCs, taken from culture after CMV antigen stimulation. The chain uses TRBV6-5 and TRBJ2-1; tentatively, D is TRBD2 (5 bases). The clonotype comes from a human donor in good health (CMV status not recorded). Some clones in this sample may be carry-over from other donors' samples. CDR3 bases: TGTGCCAGCAGTTATGGAGGTACCAATGAGCAGTTCTTC. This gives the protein CASSYGGTNEQFF.